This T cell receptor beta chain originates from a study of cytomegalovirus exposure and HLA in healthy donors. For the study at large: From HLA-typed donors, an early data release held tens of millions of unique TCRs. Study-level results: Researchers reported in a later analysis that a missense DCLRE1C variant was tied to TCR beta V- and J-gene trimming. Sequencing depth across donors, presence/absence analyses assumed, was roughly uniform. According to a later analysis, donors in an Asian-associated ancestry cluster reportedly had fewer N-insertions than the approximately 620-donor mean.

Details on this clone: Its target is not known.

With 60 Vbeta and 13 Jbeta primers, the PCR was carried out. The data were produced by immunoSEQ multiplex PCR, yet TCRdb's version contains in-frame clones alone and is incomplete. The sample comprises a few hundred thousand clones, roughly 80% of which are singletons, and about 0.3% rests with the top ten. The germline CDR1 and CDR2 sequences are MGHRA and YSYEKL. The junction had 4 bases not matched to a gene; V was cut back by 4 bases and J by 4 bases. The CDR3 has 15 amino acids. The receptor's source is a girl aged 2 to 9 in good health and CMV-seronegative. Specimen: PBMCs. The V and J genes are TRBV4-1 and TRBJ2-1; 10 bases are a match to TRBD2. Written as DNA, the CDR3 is TGCGCCAGCAGCCTTCGGACTAGCGGATACAATGAGCAGTTCTTC. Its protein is CASSLRTSGYNEQFF.